Following are 21 T cell receptor beta chains from one sample sequenced in a study of blood T cell repertoires in COVID-19. Some clones are missing from TCRdb's copy, which holds only in-frame ones; the method was immunoSEQ multiplex PCR. Of under 300,000 clones in the sample, 85% to 90% were seen once. Sequences were obtained from peripheral blood. The receptors derive from a woman aged 40 to 55 with acute or convalescent COVID-19.

V usage is TRBV4-2 and J usage is TRBJ2-2, with D unclear. Trimming stripped 0 bases from V and 8 bases from J, with 7 bases between. In germline, CDR1 is LGHNA, CDR2 YNFKEQ. CDR3 length: 13 residues. DNA for the CDR3: TGTGCCAGCAGCCAAGAGAGCAGGGGGGAGCTGTTTTTT. This codes for CASSQESRGELFF.

This chain links TRBV18 with TRBJ1-1; a weak D match, TRBD1 (6 bases). V lost 4 bases and J lost 1, with 13 bases in between. The CDR3 is 15 residues long. The germline gives CDR1 KGHSH, CDR2 LQKENI. Written as DNA, the CDR3 is TGTGCCAGCTCACAAGGGGGGGTCGGGAACACTGAAGCTTTCTTT. Its protein is CASSQGGVGNTEAFF.

This chain joins TRBV5-1 and TRBJ1-1, with D possibly TRBD1 on 6 matching bases. The CDR3 contains 17 residues. Trimming shortened V by 2 bases and J by 4 bases, and 21 bases separated the two germline ends. From germline, CDR1 is SGHRS and CDR2 YFSETQ. For the CDR3, the DNA is TGCGCCAGCAGCTTAAAGCAGGGGCAGTCATCGGGCACTGAAGCTTTCTTT. Its protein product is CASSLKQGQSSGTEAFF. Variable domain in full (rest from reference TRBV5-1 and TRBJ1-1): KAGVTQTPRYLIKTRGQQVTLSCSPISGHRSVSWYQQTPGQGLQFLFEYFSETQRNKGNFPGRFSGRQFSNSRSEMNVSTLELGDSALYLCASSLKQGQSSGTEAFFGQGTRLTVV.

The V gene is TRBV12-3 or TRBV12-4, the J gene TRBJ1-5; no clear D. Trimming took 7 bases from V and 6 from J, leaving 13 bases between them. CDR3 length: 13 residues. In DNA, the CDR3 is TGTGCCAGCACCAATTCCCGGGGTCAGCCCCAGCATTTT. Translation: CASTNSRGQPQHF.

This clone was recorded a few times. V and J are TRBV9 and TRBJ1-5; 9 bases line up with TRBD1. V was clipped by 9 bases and J by 3 bases; unmatched bases: 7. There are 14 residues in the CDR3. Per germline, CDR1 SGDLS and CDR2 YYNGEE. CDR3 loop: CATRGQGDNQPQHF. The CDR3 DNA follows: TGTGCCACTAGGGGACAGGGTGACAATCAGCCCCAGCATTTT.

The rearrangement joins TRBV5-8 to TRBJ2-5; TRBD2 matches 7 bases. In germline, CDR1 is SGHTS, CDR2 YDEGEE. CDR3 length: 16 residues. Losses at the gene ends were 0 bases for V and 1 base for J; bases not matched to a gene: 6. The CDR3: CASSLVFLAVQETQYF. The CDR3, as DNA: TGTGCCAGCAGCTTGGTCTTTCTAGCGGTCCAAGAGACCCAGTACTTC.

The chain uses TRBV7-2 and TRBJ2-3, with 8 bases fitting TRBD2. Germline V gene data show CDR1 as SGHTA and CDR2 as FQGNSA. CDR3 size: 18 residues. V dropped 0 bases and J dropped 1; count of bases not matched to a gene: 9. The CDR3 bases are TGTGCCAGCAGCTTAGCGATGGGGCCAGCGGGGGGCACAGATACGCAGTATTTT. This translates into CASSLAMGPAGGTDTQYF.

The chain links TRBV20-1 to TRBJ1-1; D not resolved. CDR1 is DFQATT, CDR2 SNEGSKA, per germline (reference sequence). Trimming took off 6 bases at V and 1 base at J, with 6 bases between the two ends. The CDR3 is 11 amino acids. This CDR3 is CSARKNTEAFF. DNA for the CDR3: TGCAGTGCGAGGAAGAACACTGAAGCTTTCTTT.

The chain has TRBV27 and TRBJ2-1; D not certain. V lost 5 bases, J lost 4 bases, and 6 bases lay in between. Germline CDR1 is MNHEY and CDR2 is SMNVEV (reference sequence). This CDR3 comprises 12 residues. CDR3 coding DNA: TGTGCCAGCAGTCGTGTGTACAATGAGCAGTTCTTC. This translates into CASSRVYNEQFF.

The chain uses TRBV5-4 and TRBJ1-1, with 8 bases aligning to TRBD1. The V gene's germline CDR1 is SGHNT and CDR2 YYREEE (reference sequence). There are 16 residues in the CDR3. After removal of 3 bases from V and 4 bases from J, the junction contained 11 bases not matched to a gene. The CDR3 here is CASSSRTGRSGTEAFF. The CDR3 nucleotides read TGTGCCAGCAGCTCCCGGACAGGGAGAAGTGGCACTGAAGCTTTCTTT.

This clone appeared a single time. This chain uses TRBV2 with TRBJ1-2; tentatively, D is TRBD1 (6 bases). The CDR3 runs 13 residues. Trimming stripped 6 bases from V and 5 bases from J, with 13 bases between. CDR1 and CDR2 from the germline V gene are SNHLY and FYNNEI. The CDR3 reads CASSAGQPYGYTF. CDR3 coding DNA: TGTGCCAGCAGCGCAGGACAGCCTTATGGCTACACCTTC.

The chain employs TRBV5-1 and TRBJ1-1; 9 bases line up with TRBD1. This CDR3 has 14 residues. V dropped 2 bases and J dropped 1; count of bases not matched to a gene: 0. Per germline, CDR1 SGHRS and CDR2 YFSETQ. The CDR3, as DNA: TGCGCCAGCAGCTTACAGGGGGCGAACACTGAAGCTTTCTTT. It codes for CASSLQGANTEAFF.

This clone was observed once. J is TRBJ1-1 and V is TRBV15; D not resolved. Germline CDR1 is LNHNV and CDR2 is YYDKDF (reference sequence). This CDR3 is built from 14 residues. V lost 8 bases to trimming and J lost 2 bases, with 15 bases between them. The CDR3 region is CATRSGILNTEAFF. The CDR3 DNA reads TGTGCCACCCGTTCGGGGATACTTAACACTGAAGCTTTCTTT.

J is TRBJ1-4 and V is TRBV10-3; TRBD1 aligns across 9 bases. The CDR3 length is 14 residues. Germline CDR1 ENHRY, CDR2 SYGVKD. After removal of 3 bases from V and 5 bases from J, the junction contained 1 base not matched to a gene. CDR3 sequence: CAISDGTGNEKLFF. CDR3 in DNA: TGTGCCATCAGTGACGGGACAGGGAATGAAAAACTGTTTTTT.

This clone is a singleton in its sample. The gene calls are TRBV28 and TRBJ1-2; 8 nucleotides match TRBD1. The CDR3 is 16 amino acids. Germline loops: CDR1 MDHEN, CDR2 SYDVKM. Unmatched junction bases numbered 9, after V lost 6 bases and J lost 0 bases. CDR3 sequence: CASSSGQGGTNYGYTF. The CDR3 DNA sequence: TGTGCCAGCAGCTCCGGACAGGGTGGAACTAACTATGGCTACACCTTC.

The chain links TRBV19 to TRBJ1-1, with D unclear. V lost 3 bases to trimming and J lost 1 base, with 6 bases between them. In germline, CDR1 is LNHDA, CDR2 SQIVND (reference sequence). CDR3 length equals 13 residues. This CDR3 is CASSISENTEAFF. Here the CDR3 DNA reads TGTGCCAGTAGTATTTCAGAGAACACTGAAGCTTTCTTT.

This chain uses TRBV10-3 with TRBJ1-2; the D gene is possibly TRBD1 (5 bases). The V gene lost 1 base and the J gene lost 4 bases, with 22 bases spanning the gap. The CDR3 is 18 amino acids. From germline, CDR1 is ENHRY and CDR2 SYGVKD. CDR3 residues: CAISELPGLTRLPYGYTF. The DNA of the CDR3 is TGTGCCATCAGTGAGTTACCGGGACTCACTAGACTTCCCTATGGCTACACCTTC.

The chain employs TRBV19 and TRBJ1-5, with TRBD1 matching 9 bases. Germline V gene data show CDR1 as LNHDA and CDR2 as SQIVND (reference sequence). This CDR3 contains 14 residues. The trim removed 10 bases at V and 2 bases at J, leaving 6 bases unmatched. The CDR3 sequence is CATRGQGGNQPQHF. The CDR3 bases are TGTGCCACCCGGGGACAGGGAGGCAATCAGCCCCAGCATTTT.

This chain joins TRBV19 and TRBJ1-5; D unresolved. The CDR3 is 14 residues long. Germline CDR1 and CDR2: LNHDA and SQIVND (reference sequence). Trimming left V 1 base short and J 3 bases short, with 7 bases between. CDR3 sequence reads: CASSIVGVNQPQHF. The CDR3 nucleotides read TGTGCCAGTAGTATAGTTGGAGTCAATCAGCCCCAGCATTTT.

The V call is TRBV27, the J call TRBJ2-1; 8 bases are a match to TRBD1. This CDR3 region has 13 residues. Germline-derived CDR1 and CDR2 are MNHEY and SMNVEV (reference sequence). With 8 bases clipped from V and 9 bases from J, the junction kept 9 bases outside the gene matches. Here the CDR3 reads CASYPRTGLEQFF. As DNA, the CDR3 is TGTGCCAGCTATCCTAGGACAGGGCTTGAGCAGTTCTTC.

The chain carries TRBV5-1 and TRBJ2-5; TRBD2 might be the D (5 bases). The CDR3 contains 14 residues. Per the germline V gene, CDR1 is SGHRS and CDR2 is YFSETQ. Trimming removed 4 bases at V and 4 bases at J, with 14 bases between. The CDR3 coding sequence is TGCGCCAGCAGCGAGGGTCGGGGAGTAGAGACCCAGTACTTC. This encodes CASSEGRGVETQYF.